The next 26 T cell receptor beta chains were all read from a single sample in a study of blood T cell repertoires in COVID-19. The repertoire was sequenced with immunoSEQ multiplex PCR; TCRdb's copy has only in-frame clones and lacks some. The repertoire includes fewer than 650,000 clones, 70% to 90% of them detected once, and less than 9% sits in the top ten. Sequenced sample: peripheral blood. The receptors derive from a woman aged 45-65 years with COVID-19, enrolled during active disease.

The chain recombines TRBV10-3 with TRBJ1-2; 7 nucleotides line up with TRBD1. The trim removed 6 bases at V and 2 bases at J, leaving 6 bases unmatched. Germline CDR1 and CDR2: ENHRY and SYGVKD. This CDR3 contains 14 residues. The chain's CDR3 is CAIRSLQGNYGYTF. In nucleotides, the CDR3 is TGTGCCATCAGGTCTTTACAGGGGAACTATGGCTACACCTTC.

The V call is TRBV5-4, the J call TRBJ1-2; D is possibly TRBD1 (5 bases). The germline CDR1 and CDR2 sequences are SGHNT and YYREEE (reference sequence). Trimming removed 0 bases from V and 5 bases from J, with 11 bases in between. CDR3 length equals 14 residues. The CDR3 DNA sequence: TGTGCCAGCAGCTTGGTGCCGGCAGGGTATGGCTACACCTTC. This translates into CASSLVPAGYGYTF.

The rearrangement links TRBV6-6 to TRBJ2-3; D is possibly TRBD2 (5 bases). Germline lookup yields CDR1 MNHNY and CDR2 SVGAGI (reference sequence). The CDR3 has 14 amino acids. Deletions cut 6 bases from V and 0 bases from J, with 10 bases between. In DNA, the CDR3 is TGTGCCAGCAGCCTTCGGGAAAGCACAGATACGCAGTATTTT. Amino acids: CASSLRESTDTQYF.

CDR3 region: CASRGGTNYGYTF. As DNA, the CDR3 is TGTGCCAGCCGAGGGGGCACGAACTATGGCTACACCTTC. V is TRBV9 and J is TRBJ1-2; 7 bases map to TRBD1. CDR3 length equals 13 residues. The V segment lost 7 bases and the J segment 2 bases; nucleotides outside the gene matches: 5. CDR1 is SGDLS, CDR2 YYNGEE, per germline.

The chain is built from TRBV4-1 and TRBJ1-1; D is undetermined. Germline V CDR1 and CDR2: MGHRA, YSYEKL. V lost 3 bases and J 8 bases, leaving 10 bases between the germline ends. The CDR3 spans 12 residues. CDR3 region: CASSHVEGEAFF. CDR3 nucleotides: TGCGCCAGCAGCCACGTAGAGGGAGAAGCTTTCTTT.

CDR3 in amino acids: CSALDSSYNEQFF. As DNA, the CDR3 is TGCAGCGCCCTTGACAGTTCCTACAATGAGCAGTTCTTC. This sequence joins TRBV29-1 and TRBJ2-1, with D tentatively TRBD1 (5 bases). Trimming took 7 bases from V and 1 from J, leaving 11 bases between them. This CDR3 is built from 13 residues. Germline V gene data show CDR1 as SQVTM and CDR2 as ANQGSEA.

The V and J genes are TRBV5-1 and TRBJ1-4; D might be TRBD1 (6 bases). V lost 0 bases and J 6 bases, leaving 9 bases between the germline ends. The CDR3 runs to 14 residues. Germline V gene lookup returns CDR1 SGHRS and CDR2 YFSETQ. The CDR3 DNA reads TGCGCCAGCAGCTTGGAGCCAGGGGATGAAAAACTGTTTTTT. This gives the protein CASSLEPGDEKLFF.

The chain combines TRBV6-5 with TRBJ1-2; D gene uncertain. CDR1 MNHEY and CDR2 SVGAGI come from the germline V gene. Trimming took off 6 bases at V and 4 bases at J, with 15 bases between the two ends. CDR3 length: 14 amino acids. Written as DNA, the CDR3 is TGTGCCAGCAGGAGGCTTCAGACCTCCTATGGCTACACCTTC. It translates to CASRRLQTSYGYTF.

The chain carries TRBV5-1 and TRBJ2-1; possibly TRBD2 for D (5 bases). Deletions cut 0 bases from V and 5 bases from J, with 12 bases between. This CDR3 has 15 residues. Germline CDR1 reads SGHRS; CDR2 reads YFSETQ. The CDR3 loop reads CASSLVLAANNEQFF. CDR3 coding DNA: TGCGCCAGCAGCTTGGTCCTAGCAGCGAACAATGAGCAGTTCTTC.

This sequence joins TRBV24-1 and TRBJ2-7, with 8 bases lining up with TRBD1. The CDR3 loop spans 14 amino acids. The germline V gene has CDR1 KGHDR and CDR2 SFDVKD. J was trimmed by 5 bases and V by 8 bases; bases with no gene match: 10. The CDR3 DNA reads as TGTGCCACCACAATCCGAGACAGGGGCCACGAGCAGTACTTC. Protein: CATTIRDRGHEQYF.

This chain connects TRBV9 to TRBJ1-1, with TRBD1 matching 7 bases. Germline lookup yields CDR1 SGDLS and CDR2 YYNGEE. This CDR3 contains 15 residues. The junction had 6 bases not matched to a gene; V was cut back by 0 bases and J by 4 bases. The DNA for the CDR3 is TGTGCCAGCAGCGTAGGAGGGGGCGGCGGCACTGAAGCTTTCTTT. It codes for CASSVGGGGGTEAFF.

The chain recombines TRBV6-5 with TRBJ2-7, with D possibly TRBD2 on 5 matching bases. From germline, CDR1 is MNHEY and CDR2 SVGAGI. With 6 bases removed from V and 1 base from J, the gap between germline ends came to 13 bases. This CDR3 is built from 14 residues. CDR3 loop: CASSFTTGSYEQYF. CDR3 nucleotides: TGTGCCAGCAGCTTCACAACGGGGTCCTACGAGCAGTACTTC.

CDR3 nucleotide sequence: TGTGCCACCTGGGACAGGGGAGAGACCGGGGAGCTGTTTTTT. This gives the protein CATWDRGETGELFF. The chain couples TRBV25-1 to TRBJ2-2, with 10 bases that match TRBD1. The CDR3 is made up of 14 amino acids. The germline V gene encodes CDR1 MGHDK and CDR2 SYGVNS. The trim removed 10 bases at V and 5 bases at J, leaving 7 bases unmatched.

This clone was counted between two and nine times. This sequence joins TRBV29-1 and TRBJ2-1; tentatively, D is TRBD2 (5 bases). CDR3 size: 10 residues. Germline V gives CDR1 SQVTM, CDR2 ANQGSEA. With 4 bases removed from V and 8 bases from J, the gap between germline ends came to 6 bases. The chain's CDR3 is CSVGRDEQFF. As DNA, the CDR3 is TGCAGCGTTGGGCGGGATGAGCAGTTCTTC.

The chain combines TRBV5-6 with TRBJ2-3, with TRBD2 matching over 8 bases. The CDR3 runs to 17 residues. CDR1 SGHDT and CDR2 YYEEEE come from the germline V gene. After removal of 3 bases from V and 3 bases from J, the junction contained 12 bases not matched to a gene. The CDR3 loop is CASSSRGSGGRTDTQYF. The CDR3 DNA reads as TGTGCCAGCAGCTCTCGGGGAAGCGGGGGTCGGACAGATACGCAGTATTTT.

This clone has only a few counts. The chain links TRBV5-1 to TRBJ2-7; 7 positions agree with TRBD1. The germline V gene has CDR1 SGHRS and CDR2 YFSETQ. V lost 0 bases and J lost 6; bases outside the gene matches: 6. The CDR3 is made up of 14 amino acids. CDR3: CASSLDRGFGEQYF. The CDR3 DNA is TGCGCCAGCAGCTTGGACAGGGGTTTCGGCGAGCAGTACTTC.

This clone showed up just once. This chain joins TRBV11-3 and TRBJ1-5, with D uncertain. Between the trimmed V and J ends, which lost 2 bases and 6 bases, there was a span of 17 bases. This CDR3 spans 16 amino acids. CDR1 SGHNT and CDR2 YENEEA come from the germline V gene. This CDR3 reads CASSLNSSAAFQPQHF. CDR3 coding DNA: TGTGCCAGCAGCTTAAACTCATCGGCAGCGTTTCAGCCCCAGCATTTT.

The genes are TRBV10-3 and TRBJ1-5, with no clear D. The length of the CDR3 is 13 residues. From germline, CDR1 is ENHRY and CDR2 SYGVKD. Trimming took off 3 bases at V and 7 bases at J, with 10 bases between the two ends. The CDR3 spells CAISDNNGQPQHF. The DNA of the CDR3 is TGTGCCATCAGTGACAATAATGGCCAGCCCCAGCATTTT.

V and J are TRBV14 and TRBJ2-2; TRBD1 is a possible D gene (6 bases). The CDR3 is made up of 18 amino acids. V was trimmed by 4 bases and J by 4 bases, leaving 22 bases between them. Germline CDR1 SGHDN, CDR2 FVKESK. CDR3 DNA sequence: TGTGCCAGCAGCCGGGTGGGGGCGCGGTCCGCGCCCACCGGGGAGCTGTTTTTT. Translated: CASSRVGARSAPTGELFF.

The chain is built from TRBV5-4 and TRBJ1-2; TRBD1 agrees at 10 bases. CDR3 length: 15 residues. Germline V CDR1 and CDR2: SGHNT, YYREEE (reference sequence). Trimming removed 4 bases from V and 4 bases from J; junction bases left unmatched: 7. DNA of the CDR3: TGTGCCAGCAGCCGACAGGGGGCGTCTGGCTATGGCTACACCTTC. It encodes CASSRQGASGYGYTF. The variable domain in full, completed from reference TRBV5-4 and TRBJ1-2, reads ETGVTQSPTHLIKTRGQQVTLRCSSQSGHNTVSWYQQALGQGPQFIFQYYREEENGRGNFPPRFSGLQFPNYSSELNVNALELDDSALYLCASSRQGASGYGYTFGSGTRLTVV.

J is TRBJ2-2 and V is TRBV30; TRBD1 is a possible D gene (6 bases). The V end lost 5 bases, the J end lost 1 base, and 17 bases lay between the germline ends. Germline V gives CDR1 GTSNPN, CDR2 SVGIG (reference sequence). This CDR3 comprises 16 residues. CDR3 sequence: CAWSLLETGNTGELFF. In DNA, the CDR3 is TGTGCCTGGTCCTTACTAGAGACAGGGAACACCGGGGAGCTGTTTTTT. Combining the CDR3 with reference TRBV30 and TRBJ2-2 gives the whole variable domain SQTIHQWPATLVQPVGSPLSLECTVEGTSNPNLYWYRQAAGRGLQLLFYSVGIGQISSEVPQNLSASRPQDRQFILSSKKLLLSDSGFYLCAWSLLETGNTGELFFGEGSRLTVL.

This clone was recorded a few times. The gene calls are TRBV19 and TRBJ1-5; 9 positions agree with TRBD1. Germline trimming cut 5 bases from V and 4 bases from J; bases unmatched to any gene: 9. The germline V gene has CDR1 LNHDA and CDR2 SQIVND (reference sequence). The CDR3 loop spans 16 amino acids. CDR3 nucleotides: TGTGCCAGTAGTTTTACACAGGGGGCAGGTAATCAGCCCCAGCATTTT. Encoded protein: CASSFTQGAGNQPQHF.

The V gene is TRBV3-1 (or the pseudogene TRBV3-2), the J gene TRBJ1-1; D call uncertain. The CDR3 runs 14 residues. In germline, CDR1 is LGHDT, CDR2 YNNKEL (reference sequence). The V end was cut by 0 bases, the J end by 6 bases, with 11 bases between. DNA for the CDR3: TGTGCCAGCAGCCAAGATCGAAGCAATTCTGAAGCTTTCTTT. Translating gives CASSQDRSNSEAFF.

The genes are TRBV19 and TRBJ2-1; D is uncertain. CDR1 is LNHDA, CDR2 SQIVND, per germline (reference sequence). The CDR3 has 14 residues. V was clipped by 0 bases and J by 9 bases, with 12 bases between them. Here the CDR3 reads CASSIDDSGTEQFF. CDR3 in DNA: TGTGCCAGTAGTATAGATGATTCAGGAACTGAGCAGTTCTTC.

The chain has TRBV27 and TRBJ1-5; a possible D gene is TRBD1 (5 bases). Trimming stripped 5 bases from V and 6 bases from J, with 11 bases between. CDR3 length: 13 amino acids. The germline gives CDR1 MNHEY, CDR2 SMNVEV (reference sequence). The CDR3 DNA is TGTGCCAGCAGTGGGGCGGGAGGTCAGCCCCAGCATTTT. Protein sequence: CASSGAGGQPQHF.

This chain connects TRBV7-9 to TRBJ1-1, with 7 bases that match TRBD1. The CDR3 has 15 amino acids. Unmatched junction bases numbered 11, after V lost 5 bases and J lost 5 bases. Germline CDR1 SEHNR, CDR2 FQNEAQ (reference sequence). The CDR3 coding sequence is TGTGCCAGCAGCCCGCCGCAGGGGGAGTGGACTGAAGCTTTCTTT. Translation gives CASSPPQGEWTEAFF. Drawing the rest from reference TRBV7-9 and TRBJ1-1, the complete variable domain is DTGVSQNPRHKITKRGQNVTFRCDPISEHNRLYWYRQTLGQGPEFLTYFQNEAQLEKSRLLSDRFSAERPKGSFSTLEIQRTEQGDSAMYLCASSPPQGEWTEAFFGQGTRLTVV.